This T cell receptor beta chain came from a study of radiation and T cells in renal cell carcinoma. Sample time point: baseline pretreatment blood. Treatment given: 15 Gy SBRT to primary tumor, nephrectomy 4 weeks later. Blood was sampled at baseline, 2 weeks and 4 weeks after SBRT. The tumor was a clear cell renal cell carcinoma. As concerns this clone: The antigen remains undetermined. Other nucleotide sequences from this sample produce the same CDR3.

Germline CDR1 and CDR2: LNHDA and SQIVND (reference sequence). This CDR3 region has 13 residues. Deletions cut 3 bases from V and 1 base from J, with 6 bases between. Broader study findings: In blood, top tumor clones expanded by 2 weeks, shrinking by 4. Without pretreatment biopsies, baseline tumor clonotype presence was undetermined.

Method: immunoSEQ multiplex PCR; TCRdb's copy keeps in-frame clones and lacks some. The sample carries 95,000 to 150,000 clones, approximately 78% recorded once. The rearrangement uses TRBV19 and TRBJ1-1; D is undetermined. The TCR was taken from a woman aged 55-75 years with renal cell carcinoma. The input for sequencing was blood, taken from a patient whose treatment included radiotherapy and nephrectomy. The CDR3 DNA follows: TGTGCCAGTAGTATCGGATGGAACACTGAAGCTTTCTTT. It encodes CASSIGWNTEAFF.